Sequencing of this T cell receptor (beta chain) was carried out in a study of blood T cell repertoires in COVID-19. The V gene lost 0 bases and the J gene lost 1 base, with 19 bases spanning the gap. This CDR3 is built from 18 residues. CDR1 and CDR2 (germline): SQVTM, ANQGSEA. This clone has a single count. Clones were read by immunoSEQ multiplex PCR, and TCRdb kept only the in-frame ones, dropping some. The sample includes roughly 350,000 clones, 90% to 95% seen only once; the top ten take roughly 3%. The sequenced sample was peripheral blood. The chain couples TRBV29-1 to TRBJ1-5; a possible D gene is TRBD1 (6 bases). The sequence was collected from a woman aged 18-35 years who had recovered from COVID-19. For the CDR3, the DNA is TGCAGCGTTGAAGAAGAGGCTAGGGGGGGGCAGAGCAATCAGCCCCAGCATTTT. Amino acid sequence: CSVEEEARGGQSNQPQHF. Combining the CDR3 with reference TRBV29-1 and TRBJ1-5 gives the whole variable domain SAVISQKPSRDICQRGTSLTIQCQVDSQVTMMFWYRQQPGQSLTLIATANQGSEATYESGFVIDKFPISRPNLTFSTLTVSNMSPEDSSIYLCSVEEEARGGQSNQPQHFGDGTRLSIL.